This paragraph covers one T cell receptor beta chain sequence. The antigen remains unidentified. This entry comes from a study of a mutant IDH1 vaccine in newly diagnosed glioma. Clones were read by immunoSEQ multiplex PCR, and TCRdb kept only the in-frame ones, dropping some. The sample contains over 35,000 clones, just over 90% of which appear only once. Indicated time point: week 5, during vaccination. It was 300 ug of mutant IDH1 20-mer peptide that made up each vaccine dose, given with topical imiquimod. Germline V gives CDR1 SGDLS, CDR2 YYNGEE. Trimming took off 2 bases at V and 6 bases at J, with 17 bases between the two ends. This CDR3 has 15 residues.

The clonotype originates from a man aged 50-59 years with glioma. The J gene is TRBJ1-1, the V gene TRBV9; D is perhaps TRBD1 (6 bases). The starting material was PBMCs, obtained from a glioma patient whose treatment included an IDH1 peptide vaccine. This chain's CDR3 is CASSVGIRGRAEAFF. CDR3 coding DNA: TGTGCCAGCAGCGTCGGTATCAGGGGTAGGGCTGAAGCTTTCTTT.